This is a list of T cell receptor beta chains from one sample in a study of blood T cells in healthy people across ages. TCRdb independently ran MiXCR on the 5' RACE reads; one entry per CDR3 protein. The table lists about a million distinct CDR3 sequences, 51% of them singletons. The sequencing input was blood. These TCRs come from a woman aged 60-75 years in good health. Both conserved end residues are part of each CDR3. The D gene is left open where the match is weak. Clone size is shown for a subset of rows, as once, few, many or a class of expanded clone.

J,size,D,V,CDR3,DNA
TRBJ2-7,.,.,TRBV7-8,CASSFELTGTLKEQYF,TGTGCCAGCAGCTTCGAACTCACAGGGACGCTTAAGGAGCAGTACTTC
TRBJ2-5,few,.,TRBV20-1,CSARDIGLWETQYF,TGCAGTGCTAGAGATATAGGGCTCTGGGAGACCCAGTACTTC
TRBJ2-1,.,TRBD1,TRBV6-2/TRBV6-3,CASSYWGQGNNEQFF,TGTGCCAGCAGTTACTGGGGACAGGGGAACAATGAGCAGTTCTTC
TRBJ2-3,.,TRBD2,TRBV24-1,CATSISGTGDTQYF,TGTGCCACCAGTATAAGCGGGACGGGAGATACGCAGTATTTT
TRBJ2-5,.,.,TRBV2,CASSEAMTVQETQYF,TGTGCCAGCAGTGAAGCAATGACAGTACAAGAGACCCAGTACTTC
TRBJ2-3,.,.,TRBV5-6,CASSLGLVAQYF,TGTGCCAGCAGCTTGGGGCTGGTCGCGCAGTATTTT
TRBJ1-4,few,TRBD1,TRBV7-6,CASSLTGDRANEKLFF,TGTGCCAGCAGCTTAACGGGGGACAGGGCTAATGAAAAACTGTTTTTT
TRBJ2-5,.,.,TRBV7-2,CASSLNTIETQYF,TGTGCCAGCAGCCTTAATACGATTGAGACCCAGTACTTC
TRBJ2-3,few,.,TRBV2,CASSEESDTQYF,TGTGCCAGCAGTGAGGAGTCAGATACGCAGTATTTT
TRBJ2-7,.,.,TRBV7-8,CASSPSGVYEQYF,TGTGCCAGCAGCCCATCAGGAGTATACGAGCAGTACTTC
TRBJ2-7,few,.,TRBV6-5,CASKGRSSYEQYF,TGTGCCAGCAAAGGGAGGTCATCCTACGAGCAGTACTTC
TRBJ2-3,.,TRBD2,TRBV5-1,CASSFGGRLSSSTDMQYF,TGCGCCAGCAGCTTCGGCGGGAGGTTGTCTTCTAGCACTGATATGCAGTATTTT
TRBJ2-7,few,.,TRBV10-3,CAISPLAKSDEQYF,TGTGCCATCAGTCCCCTCGCCAAGTCTGACGAGCAGTACTTC
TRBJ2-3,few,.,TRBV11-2,CASSLDGPTSETDTQYF,TGTGCCAGCAGCTTAGACGGACCCACCTCAGAAACAGATACGCAGTATTTT
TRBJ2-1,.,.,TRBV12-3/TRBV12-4,CASSLTRVVYNEQFF,TGTGCCAGCAGTTTGACCAGGGTTGTTTACAATGAGCAGTTCTTC
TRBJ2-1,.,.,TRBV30,CAWSVGGINEQFF,TGTGCCTGGAGTGTCGGAGGGATTAATGAGCAGTTCTTC
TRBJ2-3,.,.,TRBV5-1,CASSLAPGSDTQYF,TGCGCCAGCAGCTTGGCCCCGGGTTCAGATACGCAGTATTTT
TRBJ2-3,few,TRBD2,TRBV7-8,CASGAGVNTDTQYF,TGTGCCAGCGGGGCGGGAGTTAACACAGATACGCAGTATTTT
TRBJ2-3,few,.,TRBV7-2,CASSWRGADTQYF,TGTGCCAGCAGCTGGCGGGGCGCAGATACGCAGTATTTT
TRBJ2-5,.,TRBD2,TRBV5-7,CASSLGTSGRSTRETQYF,TGTGCCAGCAGCTTGGGGACTAGCGGGAGGTCTACCAGGGAGACCCAGTACTTC
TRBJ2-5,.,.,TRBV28,CASSLGAQAGAYQETQYF,TGTGCCAGCAGTTTAGGGGCCCAGGCAGGGGCGTATCAAGAGACCCAGTACTTC
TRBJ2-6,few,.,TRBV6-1,CASRSPGHSSSGANVLTF,TGTGCCAGCAGGTCTCCGGGACACTCCAGCTCTGGGGCCAACGTCCTGACTTTC
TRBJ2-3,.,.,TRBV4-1,CASSQVRGGNVAQYF,TGCGCCAGCAGCCAAGTCCGAGGCGGGAATGTCGCGCAGTATTTT
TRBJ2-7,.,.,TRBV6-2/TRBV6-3,CASSYSGQGGYEQYF,TGTGCCAGCAGTTACTCCGGGCAGGGAGGCTACGAGCAGTACTTC
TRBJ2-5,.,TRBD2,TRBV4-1,CASSPRASGRAGETQYF,TGCGCCAGCAGCCCTCGGGCCAGCGGGAGGGCAGGAGAGACCCAGTACTTC
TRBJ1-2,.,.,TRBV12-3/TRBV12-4,CASTTTKGDGYTF,TGTGCCAGCACTACGACTAAGGGGGATGGCTACACCTTC
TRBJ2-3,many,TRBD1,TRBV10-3,CAISGDRGTDTQYF,TGTGCCATCAGTGGGGACAGGGGCACAGATACGCAGTATTTT
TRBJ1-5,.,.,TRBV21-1,CASSKVDFYSNQPQHF,TGTGCCAGCAGCAAAGTAGACTTCTATAGCAATCAGCCCCAGCATTTT
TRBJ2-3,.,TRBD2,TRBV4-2,CASSQEGLAGAPSSTDTQYF,TGTGCCAGCAGCCAAGAGGGACTAGCGGGAGCTCCCTCTAGCACAGATACGCAGTATTTT
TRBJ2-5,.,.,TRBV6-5,CASTRRIEETQYF,TGTGCCAGCACCAGGAGAATAGAAGAGACCCAGTACTTC
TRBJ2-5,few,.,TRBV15,CATRYAGSGPETQYF,TGTGCCACCAGATATGCGGGATCAGGGCCAGAGACCCAGTACTTC
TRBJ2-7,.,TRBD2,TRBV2,CASSGLAGVFDEQYF,TGTGCCAGCAGTGGACTAGCGGGAGTATTCGACGAGCAGTACTTC
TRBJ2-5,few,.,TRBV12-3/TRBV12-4,CASSPTRGGGETQYF,TGTGCCAGCAGTCCTACGAGAGGGGGAGGAGAGACCCAGTACTTC
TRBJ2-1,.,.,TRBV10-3,CAISGVYNEQFF,TGTGCCATCAGTGGGGTTTACAATGAGCAGTTCTTC
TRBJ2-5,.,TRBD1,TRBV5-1,CASSLAGGQEETQYF,TGCGCCAGCAGCTTGGCCGGCGGACAGGAAGAGACCCAGTACTTC